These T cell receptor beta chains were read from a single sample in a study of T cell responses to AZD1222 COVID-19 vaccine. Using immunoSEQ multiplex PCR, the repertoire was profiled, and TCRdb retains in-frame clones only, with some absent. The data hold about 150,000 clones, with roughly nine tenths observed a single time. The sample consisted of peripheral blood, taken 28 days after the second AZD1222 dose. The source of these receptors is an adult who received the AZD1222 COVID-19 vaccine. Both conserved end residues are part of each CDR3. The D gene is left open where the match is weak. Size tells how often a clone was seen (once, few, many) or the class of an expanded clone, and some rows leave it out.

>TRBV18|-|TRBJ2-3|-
TGTGCCAGCTCACCGGGAGTCTCAGATACGCAGTATTTT
CASSPGVSDTQYF
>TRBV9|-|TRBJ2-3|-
TGTGCCAGCAGCGCGGAGGGCGGTGCAGATACGCAGTATTTT
CASSAEGGADTQYF
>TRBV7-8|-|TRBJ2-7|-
TGTGCCAGCAGCTTATCTGCCGCAGGGACCTACGAGCAGTACTTC
CASSLSAAGTYEQYF
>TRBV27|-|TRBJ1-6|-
TGTGCCAGCAGTTTAAACAGTAATAATTCACCCCTCCACTTT
CASSLNSNNSPLHF
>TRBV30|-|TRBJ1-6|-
TGTGCCTGCCCGAGGACACGGAATTCACCCCTCCACTTT
CACPRTRNSPLHF
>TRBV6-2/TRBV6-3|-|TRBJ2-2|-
TGTGCCAGCAGTTATGGCGGAGGGGAGCTGTTTTTT
CASSYGGGELFF
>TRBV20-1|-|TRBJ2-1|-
TGCAGTGCTCAGGACGGGAATGAGCAGTTCTTC
CSAQDGNEQFF
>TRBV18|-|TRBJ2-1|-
TGTGCCAGCTCACCACCGGCGAGGGACAATGAGCAGTTCTTC
CASSPPARDNEQFF
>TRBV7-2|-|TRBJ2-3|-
TGTGCCAGCAGCTTATCCCCTCGGGACCCCACGGCAGATACGCAGTATTTT
CASSLSPRDPTADTQYF
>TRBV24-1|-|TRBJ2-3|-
TGTGCCGTCCTGGCGTCCCGGGACATTGCAGATACGCAGTATTTT
CAVLASRDIADTQYF
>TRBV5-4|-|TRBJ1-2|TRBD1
TGTGCCAGCAGTGAGACAGGGACCTATGGCTACACCTTC
CASSETGTYGYTF
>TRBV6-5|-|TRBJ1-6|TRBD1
TGTGCCAGCAGTTACTTCGGGACAGGGGACTCACCCCTCCACTTT
CASSYFGTGDSPLHF
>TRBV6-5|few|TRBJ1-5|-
TGTGCCAGCAGTTACGCTCAGAATCAGCCCCAGCATTTT
CASSYAQNQPQHF
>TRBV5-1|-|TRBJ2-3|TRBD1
TGCGCCAGCAGCTTTAGGGGGCTCACAGATACGCAGTATTTT
CASSFRGLTDTQYF
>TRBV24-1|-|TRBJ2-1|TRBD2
TGTGCCACCAGTGAAGGACTAGGGCAGTTCTTC
CATSEGLGQFF
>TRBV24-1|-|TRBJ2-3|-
TGTGCCACCAGTGATTCCTACAGGGATGACACAGATACGCAGTATTTT
CATSDSYRDDTDTQYF
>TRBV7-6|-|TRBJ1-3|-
TGTGCCAGCAGCTTAAACTTCTGGGATCCCGGAAACACCATATATTTT
CASSLNFWDPGNTIYF
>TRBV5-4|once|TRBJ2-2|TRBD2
TGTGCCAGCAGACTAGCGGGGGGAACCGGGGAGCTGTTTTTT
CASRLAGGTGELFF
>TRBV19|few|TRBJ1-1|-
TGTGCCAGCGTTATCCGGGGGGGCGTGGGCACTGAAGCTTTCTTT
CASVIRGGVGTEAFF
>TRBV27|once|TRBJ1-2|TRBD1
TGTGCCAGCAGCGAGGGGGCAGGGGGCTACACCTTC
CASSEGAGGYTF
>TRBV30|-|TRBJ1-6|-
TGTGCCTGGAGTGTAAACGGCGCGCGGAGCTCCTATAATTCACCCCTCCACTTT
CAWSVNGARSSYNSPLHF
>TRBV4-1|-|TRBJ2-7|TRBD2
TGCGCCAGCAGCCAAGGGGACTACCGTGTTGACGAGCAGTACTTC
CASSQGDYRVDEQYF
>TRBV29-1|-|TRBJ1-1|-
TGCAGCGTTGAGGAACCCGCAAACACTGAAGCTTTCTTT
CSVEEPANTEAFF
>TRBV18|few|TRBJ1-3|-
TGTGCCAGCTCACCGCTGGGGGGTCCCACCTCTGGAAACACCATATATTTT
CASSPLGGPTSGNTIYF
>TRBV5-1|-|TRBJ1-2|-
TGCGCCAGCACCCTAAACCTTTATCAACAGGGAGAGGATGGCTACACCTTC
CASTLNLYQQGEDGYTF
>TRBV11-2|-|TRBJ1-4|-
TGTGCCAGCAGCTTACTTCGGTTGGGTGAAAAACTGTTTTTT
CASSLLRLGEKLFF
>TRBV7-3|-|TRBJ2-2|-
TGTGCCAGCAGCTCCCCAGACATCGAAGTGGCTGGGGAGCTGTTTTTT
CASSSPDIEVAGELFF
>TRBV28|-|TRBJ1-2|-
TGTGCCAGCAGCACAAATGGAGAGGGTTACTATGGCTACACCTTC
CASSTNGEGYYGYTF
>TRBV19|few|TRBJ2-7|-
TGTGCCAGTAGTATATTGGGCGCCGAGGGCGAGCAGTACTTC
CASSILGAEGEQYF
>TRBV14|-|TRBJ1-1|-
TGTGCCAGCTTGAAGATCTTATGGGTTCTTAACACTGAAGCTTTCTTT
CASLKILWVLNTEAFF
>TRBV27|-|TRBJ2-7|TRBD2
TGTGCCAGCAGTTTAGGTGGGACTAGCGGCACAGACGAGCAGTACTTC
CASSLGGTSGTDEQYF
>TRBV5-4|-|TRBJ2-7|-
TGTGCCAGCAGCTTGAACAAGGTCTACGAGCAGTACTTC
CASSLNKVYEQYF
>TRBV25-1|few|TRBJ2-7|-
TGTGCCAGCAGCCGCACGGAGGGCTACGAGCAGTACTTC
CASSRTEGYEQYF
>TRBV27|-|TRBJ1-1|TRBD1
TGTGCCAGCTCAGACAGGGGGAACACTGAAGCTTTCTTT
CASSDRGNTEAFF
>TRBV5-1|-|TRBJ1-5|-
TGCGCCAGCAGCGTGGACCAGTATAGCAATCAGCCCCAGCATTTT
CASSVDQYSNQPQHF
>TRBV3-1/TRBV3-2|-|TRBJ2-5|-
TGTGCCAGCAGCCGCCCCGGAGAGGGCCAAGAGACCCAGTACTTC
CASSRPGEGQETQYF
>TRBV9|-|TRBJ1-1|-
TGTGCCAGCAGCGCAGACTCGGGGCTTGAAGCTTTCTTT
CASSADSGLEAFF
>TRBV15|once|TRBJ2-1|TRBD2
TGTGCCACCAGCACCGGGACTAGCGGGCACCATGAGCAGTTCTTC
CATSTGTSGHHEQFF
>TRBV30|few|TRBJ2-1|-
TGTGCCTGGAGTGCCGACTCCTACAATGAGCAGTTCTTC
CAWSADSYNEQFF
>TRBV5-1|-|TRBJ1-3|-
TGCGCCAGCAGCTTGTCCGCAAGAACATCTGGAAACACCATATATTTT
CASSLSARTSGNTIYF
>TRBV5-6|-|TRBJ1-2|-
TGTGCCAGCAGCCCCGGGAGGAGAGCTAACTATGGCTACACCTTC
CASSPGRRANYGYTF
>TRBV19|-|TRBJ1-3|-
TGTGCCAGTAGTATACGGGGGCCTGGAAACACCATATATTTT
CASSIRGPGNTIYF
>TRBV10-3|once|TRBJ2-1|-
TGTGCCATCAGTGAAGTGGGGTACGGAGAGCAGTTCTTC
CAISEVGYGEQFF
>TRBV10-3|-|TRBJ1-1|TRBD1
TGTGCCATCAGTAGGGGGCCGGGCGTGAACACTGAAGCTTTCTTT
CAISRGPGVNTEAFF
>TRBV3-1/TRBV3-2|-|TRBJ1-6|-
TGTGCCAGCAGCCAAGCACAAAGTATCGATAATTCACCCCTCCACTTT
CASSQAQSIDNSPLHF
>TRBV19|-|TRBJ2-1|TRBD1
TGTGCCAGTAGTACCGGGACAGGGGGCGTTGGGTCCTACAATGAGCAGTTCTTC
CASSTGTGGVGSYNEQFF
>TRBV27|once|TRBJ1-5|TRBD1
TGTGCCAGCAGGGCCTCGACAGGGGCAGGCCAGCCCCAGCATTTT
CASRASTGAGQPQHF
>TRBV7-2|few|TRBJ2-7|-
TGTGCCAGCAGCTCGCAGCGGGGACAGGCCCCTGAGCAGTACTTC
CASSSQRGQAPEQYF
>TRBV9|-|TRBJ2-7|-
TGTGCCAGCAGCGCCGGACAGGGAGGGCACTACGAGCAGTACTTC
CASSAGQGGHYEQYF
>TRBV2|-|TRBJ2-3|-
TGTGCCAGCAAACTGGGGTACACAGATACGCAGTATTTT
CASKLGYTDTQYF
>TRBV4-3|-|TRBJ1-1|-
TGCGCCAGCTCCCCCCGGATGGACCTTACCCTGAACACTGAAGCTTTCTTT
CASSPRMDLTLNTEAFF
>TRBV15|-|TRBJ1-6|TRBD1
TGTGCCACCAGCCCGGGGGACAGGGGGCTAAGTTCACCCCTCCACTTT
CATSPGDRGLSSPLHF
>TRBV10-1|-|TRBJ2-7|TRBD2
TGCGCCAGCAGTGAGTCGAGACTAGCGGACTACGAGCAGTACTTC
CASSESRLADYEQYF